The 8 T cell receptor beta chains given below trace back to one sample, sequenced in a study of blood T cell repertoires in COVID-19. This table comes from immunoSEQ multiplex PCR, and its TCRdb copy is limited to in-frame clones, with some not included. The sample carries a few hundred thousand clones, approximately 83% recorded once. Sequences were obtained from peripheral blood. These receptors came from a woman in her twenties or thirties who had recovered from COVID-19.

This clone showed up just once. The chain has TRBV19 and TRBJ2-3, with 12 bases matching TRBD2. The CDR3 length is 18 residues. J gave up 2 bases and V 1 base, and 7 bases lay outside the gene matches. CDR1 and CDR2 (germline): LNHDA, SQIVND (reference sequence). CDR3 sequence reads: CASSIAPGLAGPTDTQYF. The CDR3, as DNA: TGTGCCAGTAGTATAGCTCCGGGACTAGCGGGTCCCACAGATACGCAGTATTTT.

This sequence joins TRBV7-2 and TRBJ2-5; TRBD2 is a possible D gene (6 bases). CDR3 length: 14 amino acids. V was trimmed by 4 bases and J by 5 bases, leaving 14 bases between them. CDR1 SGHTA and CDR2 FQGNSA come from the germline V gene. The DNA of the CDR3 is TGTGCCAGCAGCTCGGGACTTAGGGACGAGACCCAGTACTTC. The encoded protein is CASSSGLRDETQYF.

The J gene is TRBJ2-1, the V gene TRBV15, with D possibly matching TRBD2 (6 bases). Germline V gene sequence: CDR1 LNHNV, CDR2 YYDKDF (reference sequence). Between the trimmed V and J ends, which lost 4 bases and 3 bases, there was a span of 19 bases. The CDR3 covers 17 residues. In DNA, the CDR3 is TGTGCCACCAGCACTTCCCTCCCGGGGGACGACTACAATGAGCAGTTCTTC. This gives the protein CATSTSLPGDDYNEQFF.

This chain connects TRBV5-4 to TRBJ1-4; TRBD1 might be the D (5 bases). Germline-derived CDR1 and CDR2 are SGHNT and YYREEE (reference sequence). This CDR3 has 15 residues. The germline V and J ends were trimmed by 4 bases and 7 bases, with 17 bases remaining between them. The CDR3, as DNA: TGTGCCAGCAGCACGGGGCGGGGGGTTGGTGAAAAACTGTTTTTT. Translated, it gives CASSTGRGVGEKLFF. Complete variable domain (other parts from reference TRBV5-4 and TRBJ1-4): ETGVTQSPTHLIKTRGQQVTLRCSSQSGHNTVSWYQQALGQGPQFIFQYYREEENGRGNFPPRFSGLQFPNYSSELNVNALELDDSALYLCASSTGRGVGEKLFFGSGTQLSVL.

As concerns this clone: The same CDR3 arises from other DNA sequences in this sample as well. The chain recombines TRBV18 with TRBJ2-7, with a weak D call TRBD2 (5 bases). The CDR3 runs 15 residues. Trimming shortened V by 0 bases and J by 0 bases, and 9 bases separated the two germline ends. The V gene's germline CDR1 is KGHSH and CDR2 LQKENI. DNA for the CDR3: TGTGCCAGCTCACCACCAGCGGATAGCTCCTACGAGCAGTACTTC. This sequence encodes CASSPPADSSYEQYF.

V is TRBV6-4 and J is TRBJ2-7, with D possibly being TRBD2 (5 bases). The CDR3 is made up of 13 amino acids. Trimming pared 7 bases from V and 0 bases from J, leaving 10 bases between. The germline V gene encodes CDR1 MRHNA and CDR2 SNTAGT. The CDR3 loop is CASKRPRSYEQYF. DNA of the CDR3: TGTGCCAGCAAGCGGCCGCGCTCCTACGAGCAGTACTTC.

This clone has ten or more counts. As DNA, the CDR3 is TGTGCCAGTACCACGACAGGGGGAGGGACCCAGTACTTC. Translation: CASTTTGGGTQYF. This chain links TRBV19 with TRBJ2-5; TRBD1 matches 9 bases. CDR3 size: 13 residues. V shed 7 bases, J shed 7 bases, and the junction held 7 bases outside the gene matches. Germline values: CDR1 LNHDA, CDR2 SQIVND (reference sequence).

The J gene is TRBJ2-7, the V gene TRBV4-1; D not certain. CDR1 and CDR2 (germline): MGHRA, YSYEKL. The CDR3 is 15 residues long. Trimming removed 3 bases at V and 0 bases at J, with 12 bases between. CDR3 sequence reads: CASSQGSQGSYEQYF. The CDR3, as DNA: TGCGCCAGCAGCCAGGGCAGCCAAGGCTCCTACGAGCAGTACTTC.